The clone carrying this T cell receptor beta chain was seen many times. The antigen remains unidentified. TCRdb ran MiXCR on the 5' RACE reads and lists one entry per CDR3 protein. The table lists roughly 130,000 distinct CDR3 sequences, approximately 5.9% of them singletons. The record originates from a study of T-cell memory formation after mild COVID-19. Notes on the study in general: Contracting CD4+ clones lay largely in CM and EM, with CD8+ ones residing in EMRA.

This CDR3 is 14 amino acids long. V was shortened by 5 bases and J by 0 bases, with 10 bases between the two germline ends. Germline V gives CDR1 SEHNR, CDR2 FQNEAQ (reference sequence). Sequencing was carried out using PBMCs or a T cell subset sorted from them (not recorded which). This chain links TRBV7-9 with TRBJ1-1, with unresolved D. The receptor was isolated from an adult woman who had mild COVID-19 (a few samples of this study predate the infection). Cell type and time point are not known. This CDR3 reads CASSPGPLNTEAFF. The CDR3, as DNA: TGTGCCAGCAGCCCCGGACCGTTGAACACTGAAGCTTTCTTT. Full variable domain (missing parts from reference TRBV7-9 and TRBJ1-1): DTGVSQNPRHKITKRGQNVTFRCDPISEHNRLYWYRQTLGQGPEFLTYFQNEAQLEKSRLLSDRFSAERPKGSFSTLEIQRTEQGDSAMYLCASSPGPLNTEAFFGQGTRLTVV.